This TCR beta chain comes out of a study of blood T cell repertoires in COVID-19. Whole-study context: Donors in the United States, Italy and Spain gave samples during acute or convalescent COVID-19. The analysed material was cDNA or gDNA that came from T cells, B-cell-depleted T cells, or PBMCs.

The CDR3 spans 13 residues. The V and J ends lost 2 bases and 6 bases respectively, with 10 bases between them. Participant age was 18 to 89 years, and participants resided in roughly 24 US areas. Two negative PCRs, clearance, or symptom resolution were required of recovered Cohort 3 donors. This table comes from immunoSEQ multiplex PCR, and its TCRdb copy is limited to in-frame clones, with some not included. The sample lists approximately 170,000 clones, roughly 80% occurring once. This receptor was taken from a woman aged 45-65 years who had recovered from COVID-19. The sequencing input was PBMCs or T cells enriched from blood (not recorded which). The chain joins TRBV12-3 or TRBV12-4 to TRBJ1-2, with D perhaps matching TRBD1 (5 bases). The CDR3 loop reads CASSLTGGDGYTF. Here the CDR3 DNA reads TGTGCCAGCAGTTTAACTGGAGGGGATGGCTACACCTTC.